This T cell receptor (beta chain) comes out of a study of blood T cells in healthy people across ages. In the study overall: Capturing about one barcoded beta molecule per two T cells was achieved by template switching.

The authors drew around 11 milliliters of peripheral blood from each donor. This clonotype was seen more than once but under ten times. With V trimmed by 11 bases and J by 0 bases, 7 bases remained unmatched. Per germline, CDR1 SEHNR and CDR2 FQNEAQ (reference sequence). This CDR3 spans 14 amino acids. A second PCR, run for about 7 to 12 cycles, used a sample-barcoded 5' primer plus a J-beta primer mix. TCRdb fed the 5' RACE reads into MiXCR, producing one record per CDR3 protein. The table has approximately 800,000 distinct CDR3 sequences, about a quarter seen once. This sample also belongs to another study, concerning T cells of mothers and their children.

The chain is built from TRBV7-9 and TRBJ2-3, with 8 bases lining up with TRBD2. This TCR derives from a boy aged 10-17 years in good health. Sequencing used blood. This chain's CDR3 is CALGGGPSTDTQYF. DNA of the CDR3: TGTGCCCTCGGGGGGGGGCCTAGCACAGATACGCAGTATTTT. Combining the CDR3 with reference TRBV7-9 and TRBJ2-3 gives the whole variable domain DTGVSQNPRHKITKRGQNVTFRCDPISEHNRLYWYRQTLGQGPEFLTYFQNEAQLEKSRLLSDRFSAERPKGSFSTLEIQRTEQGDSAMYLCALGGGPSTDTQYFGPGTRLTVL.